This T cell receptor (beta chain) was obtained from a study of T cell responses to AZD1222 COVID-19 vaccine. On this clone itself: Its antigen remains unidentified.

Sequencing used immunoSEQ multiplex PCR; TCRdb keeps in-frame clones, though not all of them. The data hold under 130,000 clones, with 91% observed a single time. The ends were cut back, 1 base at V and 0 bases at J, with 10 bases in the middle. Germline CDR1 is LNHDA and CDR2 is SQIVND (reference sequence). The CDR3 runs 15 residues. Study-level findings and limits: Among vaccine-associated CD4 TCRs, coverage spanned spike, with dominance at 160-218 and 743-854. In all cases, repertoires were sampled only after the peak T cell response.

The starting material was peripheral blood, obtained on day 0 of AZD1222 vaccination. V is TRBV19 and J is TRBJ2-7; D may be TRBD2 (6 bases). The clonotype originates from an adult in good health. This CDR3 is CASSIGHGSSYEQYF. The CDR3 DNA is TGTGCCAGTAGTATAGGGCACGGGAGCTCCTACGAGCAGTACTTC. The variable domain in full, with the rest retrieved from reference TRBV19 and TRBJ2-7, is DGGITQSPKYLFRKEGQNVTLSCEQNLNHDAMYWYRQDPGQGLRLIYYSQIVNDFQKGDIAEGYSVSREKKESFPLTVTSAQKNPTAFYLCASSIGHGSSYEQYFGPGTRLTVT.